This record looks at one TCR beta chain sequence and its context. Germline V gene data show CDR1 as SGHTA and CDR2 as FQGNSA. There are 16 residues in the CDR3. The J segment lost 4 bases and the V segment lost 5 bases, leaving 12 bases of the junction unmatched. This sample is part of a study of blood T cell repertoires in COVID-19. Study-level information: Some COVID-19 samples were acute and others convalescent; all came from the United States, Italy and Spain. From T cells, B-cell-depleted T cells, or PBMCs came the material, which was cDNA or gDNA.

The assay was immunoSEQ multiplex PCR, and TCRdb's table has in-frame clones only and misses some. This sample has 60,000 to 85,000 clones, with about 80% found just once. The chain joins TRBV7-2 to TRBJ2-3; 7 nucleotides agree with TRBD2. Sequenced input: peripheral blood. The origin of this receptor is a human donor in a cohort sampled during active COVID-19. The CDR3 DNA is TGTGCCAGCAGCATACCAAGCGGGGTGGGGGCAGATACGCAGTATTTT. Its translation: CASSIPSGVGADTQYF.